The clone carrying this T cell receptor (beta chain) was recorded a few times. The data originate from a study of T cells after somatic rescue of genetic block. The data were produced by immunoSEQ multiplex PCR, yet TCRdb's version contains in-frame clones alone and is incomplete. In the table there are 12,000 or so clones, about 69% of which are singletons. Sequenced sample: peripheral blood mononuclear cells (PBMCs). The receptor's source is a boy younger than 18.

CDR3 coding DNA: TGTGCCAGCAGCGCTCATTCGTTGGGGGAAAAACTGTTTTTT. As protein: CASSAHSLGEKLFF. V usage is TRBV9 and J usage is TRBJ1-4; D gene unclear. Germline V lookup: CDR1 SGDLS, CDR2 YYNGEE. The CDR3 covers 14 residues. V lost 3 bases, J lost 8 bases, and 14 bases lay in between. Full variable domain (outside the CDR3, taken from reference TRBV9 and TRBJ1-4): DSGVTQTPKHLITATGQRVTLRCSPRSGDLSVYWYQQSLDQGLQFLIQYYNGEERAKGNILERFSAQQFPDLHSELNLSSLELGDSALYFCASSAHSLGEKLFFGSGTQLSVL.